One T cell receptor (beta chain) is described in this entry. The target antigen is unknown. This entry belongs to a study of T cell repertoires in cytomegalovirus infection. Study-wide results and caveats: Summed public TCR beta family frequency identified CMV carriers bearing the relevant HLA.

Germline CDR1 SGHTA, CDR2 FQGNSA. V trimming: 1 base; J trimming: 10 bases; junction bases outside the gene matches: 8. CDR3 length equals 16 residues. TCRdb re-analysed the reads in MiXCR, keeping a single row per CDR3 protein. This sample has about 740,000 distinct CDR3 sequences, with around 32% found just once. Specimen: cultured PBMCs, collected from culture after CMV antigen stimulation. This TCR came from a human donor in good health (CMV status not recorded). Some clones in this sample may be carry-over from other donors' samples. This chain joins TRBV7-2 and TRBJ2-1; 12 bases agree with TRBD2. CDR3 region: CASSLGSSGGAEEQFF. CDR3 bases: TGTGCCAGCAGCTTAGGTTCTAGCGGGGGGGCAGAGGAGCAGTTCTTC.